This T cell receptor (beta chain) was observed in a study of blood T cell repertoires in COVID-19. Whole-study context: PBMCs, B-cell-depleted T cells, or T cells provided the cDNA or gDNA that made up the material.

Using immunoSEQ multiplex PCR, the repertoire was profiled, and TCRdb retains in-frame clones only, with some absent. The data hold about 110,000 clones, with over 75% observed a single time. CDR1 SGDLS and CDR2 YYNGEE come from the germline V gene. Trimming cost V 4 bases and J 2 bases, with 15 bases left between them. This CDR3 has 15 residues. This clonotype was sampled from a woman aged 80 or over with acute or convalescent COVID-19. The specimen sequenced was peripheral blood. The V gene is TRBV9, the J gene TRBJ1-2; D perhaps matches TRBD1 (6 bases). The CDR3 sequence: CASSPTYRENYGYTF. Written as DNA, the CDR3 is TGTGCCAGCAGCCCGACCTACAGGGAAAACTATGGCTACACCTTC.